This entry describes one T cell receptor (beta chain). Its antigen target is currently unknown. The record has no base qualities; no much larger clone is one base away. TCR CDR3 regions were amplified from genomic DNA by multiplex PCR using the deep immunoSEQ assay. Extracted genomic DNA from each cell subset was distributed evenly across all wells of several immunoSEQ 96-well plates, and each plate was treated as a replicate. For sorted subsets, each replicate PCR was loaded with roughly 190 ng genomic DNA, equivalent to 30,000 or so T cell genomes. Purified libraries were measured with a Qubit 3.0 fluorometer, size-checked on a Bioanalyzer 2100, and measured again with the KAPA Library Quantification kit. Every immunoSEQ 96-well plate was sequenced on a separate single-read 150-cycle Illumina NextSeq 550 flow cell. The authors processed their data as follows. Because only junctional sequences without quality scores were contained in the immunoSEQ output, filtering matching that applied to full-length reads could not be performed. To assign V/J genes and CDR3, sequences were annotated using PyIR, a Python wrapper for IgBLAST v1.9, with IMGT germline references. Any read was removed if the V/J assignment was weak (E-value above 1e-6), the CDR3 was missing, or the read contained stop codons, out-of-frame junctions, or ambiguous translated residues. V3J clonotypes were defined by identical inferred V gene, J gene, and CDR3 amino acid sequence. Percentage overlap between repertoires was calculated by dividing the number of shared unique clonotypes by the size of the smaller repertoire. Three approaches were used to assess repertoire richness: RTK rarefaction, the Chao1 estimator, and Recon v2.1 estimates of unobserved clonotypes. For all TCRbeta clonotypes obtained by the gDNA method from a handful of donors, generation probabilities were computed with OLGA. As stored in TCRdb, this immuneACCESS dataset retains in-frame rearrangements with V and J assigned. A fraction of the clones does not appear; measured against another copy, unresolved V genes explain less than half of the discrepancy, and the remainder lacks a known reason. The V and J calls and clone size come from that table; D and trimming were worked out from the DNA. This sample holds 2 million to 2.5 million clones; roughly 92% were observed only once. The ten largest clones represent 0.3% to 0.4% of the sample.

Donors were healthy HIV-negative adults with no recently reported acute infections or vaccinations. Every donor was a Caucasian adult living in Nashville, Tennessee, USA. Magnetic negative selection was used to enrich CD4+ T cells, after which naive cells were positively selected on CD45RA and the negative fraction became the memory subset. Blood was obtained by leukapheresis, after which PBMCs were separated by Ficoll-Histopaque density gradient centrifugation and cryopreserved in liquid nitrogen vapor phase. Analytical flow cytometry was used to check the purity and quantity of every magnetically sorted T cell population. Each sorted fraction had its genomic DNA isolated and then quantified by UV absorbance on a Nanodrop 2000c. The data were taken from a study of shared clonotypes between healthy human individuals (dated by TCRdb to 2020 to 2021). As for the study more broadly: A few men and a couple of women, aged 18 to 49 years, made up the cohort. Per donor, three plates each were used for CD4 naive and CD4 memory, two for CD8 naive, and one for CD8 memory. Blood TCR repertoires of a handful of healthy adults were deeply sequenced to estimate repertoire size and the extent of clonotype sharing between individuals. Libraries were prepared and TCR repertoires were sequenced by different laboratories using diverse techniques, in order to increase sequencing depth and limit assay-specific biases. Between about 0.8 and 9.5 billion PBMCs per donor were obtained by leukapheresis. Overall results and qualifications from the work: Higher generation probabilities were observed for clonotypes shared by all four sorted-subset donors than for non-shared clonotypes. Rarefaction of sorted-subset datasets indicated incomplete sequencing despite the large sequencing depth. Naive subsets generally had larger estimated clonotype richness than memory subsets. Only blood was sampled, and tissue TCR repertoires likely differ from those in blood. Because the study included a small number of donors, the genetic and exposure-history diversity represented was limited. Sharing across several donors was observed for roughly 5% of naive CD4, 3% to 3.5% of naive CD8, over 2% of memory CD4, and roughly 0.43% of memory CD8 clonotypes. Based on pairwise subsampling, the degree of clonotype sharing among donors was expected to be affected by sequencing depth.

CDR1 and CDR2 are read off the germline V gene (reference sequence) as SGHNT and YYREEE. The CDR3 runs 13 amino acids, cysteine and phenylalanine included. CDR3 DNA is the only sequence kept; it has 39 bases, read in frame from the first base. V is reduced by 3 bases and J by 3 bases, leaving a spacing of 7 bases between them. The sequence was obtained from a man aged 18 to 29 in good health. Some clones in this sample may be carry-over from other donors' samples. The rearrangement joined TRBV5-4 to TRBJ1-5, with the D gene uncertain. The sample comprised naive CD4+ T cells from PBMCs. The sample's cell subset or site label, in plain terms: CD45RA+ positively selected. The nucleotide sequence is TGTGCCAGCAGCTCCGGGCCCAATCAGCCCCAGCATTTT. This translates into CASSSGPNQPQHF.